The T cell receptor beta chain under discussion was sequenced for a study of blood T cell repertoires in COVID-19. Study at large: Researchers got acute and convalescent COVID-19 samples from the United States, Italy and Spain.

The CDR3 has 15 residues. CDR1 SGHTA and CDR2 FQGNSA come from the germline V gene. With 3 bases removed from V and 5 bases from J, the gap between germline ends came to 16 bases. Assay used: immunoSEQ multiplex PCR; TCRdb lists only in-frame clones, some missing. The sample contains about 260,000 clones, approximately 83% of which appear only once. The chain carries TRBV7-2 and TRBJ1-2; a possible D gene is TRBD1 (5 bases). Sample: peripheral blood. This TCR was recovered from a woman between 50 and 59 years old who had recovered from COVID-19. The CDR3 loop is CASSFQRQTYYGYTF. CDR3 sequence (DNA): TGTGCCAGCAGCTTTCAGAGACAGACCTATTATGGCTACACCTTC. Variable domain in full (rest from reference TRBV7-2 and TRBJ1-2): GAGVSQSPSNKVTEKGKDVELRCDPISGHTALYWYRQSLGQGLEFLIYFQGNSAPDKSGLPSDRFSAERTGGSVSTLTIQRTQQEDSAVYLCASSFQRQTYYGYTFGSGTRLTVV.